These 27 T cell receptor beta chains were sequenced from one sample in a study of T cell changes during pregnancy in multiple sclerosis (dated by TCRdb to between 2017 and 2020). Library preparation was by the immunoSEQ multiplex PCR assay. TCRdb took this table from immuneACCESS and kept in-frame rearrangements with V and J called. Such tables lack part of the clones; where checked against another copy, unresolved V genes explain under half of the gap, and the rest is unexplained. This sample holds around 92,000 clones; about 94% were observed only once. The ten biggest clones cover 0.99% of the sample. Sequences were derived from peripheral blood, sampled after pregnancy. Every receptor here comes from a female donor with multiple sclerosis, enrolled in a pregnancy study.

V and J are TRBV18 and TRBJ2-5; D perhaps matches TRBD2 (5 bases). Trimming pared 3 bases from V and 1 base from J, leaving 12 bases between. The CDR3 loop spans 15 amino acids. Per the germline V gene, CDR1 is KGHSH and CDR2 is LQKENI. CDR3 sequence (DNA): TGTGCCAGCTCACCGCGGGTGTTAGCCCAAGAGACCCAGTACTTC. Its protein product is CASSPRVLAQETQYF.

The chain employs TRBV5-4 and TRBJ2-1; 11 nucleotides align to TRBD2. Germline loops: CDR1 SGHNT, CDR2 YYREEE (reference sequence). The junction had 12 bases not matched to a gene; V was cut back by 4 bases and J by 9 bases. The CDR3 totals 16 residues. CDR3 nucleotide sequence: TGTGCCAGCAGCCCGTCAACTAGCGGGAGAGATGGTGAGCAGTTCTTC. This translates into CASSPSTSGRDGEQFF.

This chain joins TRBV7-9 and TRBJ1-1, with D uncertain. This CDR3 comprises 13 residues. Trimming left V 4 bases short and J 5 bases short, with 11 bases between. Looked up from germline, CDR1 is SEHNR and CDR2 is FQNEAQ (reference sequence). This chain's CDR3 is CASSSTEGTEAFF. CDR3 coding DNA: TGTGCCAGCAGCTCGACGGAGGGTACTGAAGCTTTCTTT.

The chain employs TRBV10-1 and TRBJ2-2; D is unclear. Per the germline V gene, CDR1 is WNHNN and CDR2 is SYGVQD (reference sequence). The CDR3 has 13 amino acids. V gave up 8 bases and J gave up 0 bases, with 7 bases separating them. CDR3 in DNA: TGCGCCAGCCGGTTCACGAACACCGGGGAGCTGTTTTTT. This translates into CASRFTNTGELFF.

This sequence joins TRBV6-1 and TRBJ2-7; 9 bases match TRBD1. The length of the CDR3 is 16 residues. Germline values: CDR1 MNHNS, CDR2 SASEGT. V shed 3 bases, J shed 2 bases, and the junction held 8 bases outside the gene matches. This CDR3 reads CASSDGPGQGAYEQYF. DNA of the CDR3: TGTGCCAGCAGTGACGGACCGGGACAGGGAGCCTACGAGCAGTACTTC.

In DNA form, the CDR3 reads TGCAGCGTTTGCGGGACCTCTAATGAAAAACTGTTTTTT. Protein sequence: CSVCGTSNEKLFF. This chain uses TRBV29-1 with TRBJ1-4; D may be TRBD1 (5 bases). V was trimmed by 5 bases and J by 3 bases, leaving 10 bases between them. The germline CDR1 and CDR2 sequences are SQVTM and ANQGSEA. The CDR3 has 13 amino acids.

This chain links TRBV4-1 with TRBJ1-1; possibly TRBD1 for D (6 bases). The V end was cut by 1 base, the J end by 6 bases, with 15 bases between. There are 15 residues in the CDR3. The germline CDR1 and CDR2 sequences are MGHRA and YSYEKL. The CDR3 bases are TGCGCCAGCAGCCAAGCGGCAGGGGCGCCATCTGAAGCTTTCTTT. Protein product: CASSQAAGAPSEAFF.

The chain uses TRBV15 and TRBJ2-7, with D maybe TRBD1 (5 bases). The V end was cut by 5 bases, the J end by 3 bases, with 11 bases between. The CDR3 extends over 13 amino acids. CDR1 LNHNV and CDR2 YYDKDF come from the germline V gene (reference sequence). The CDR3 region has the DNA TGTGCCACCAGCCGCGGACATCGCTACGAGCAGTACTTC. Amino acids: CATSRGHRYEQYF.

V and J are TRBV7-9 and TRBJ2-2; D unclear. Germline V gives CDR1 SEHNR, CDR2 FQNEAQ (reference sequence). This CDR3 is built from 12 residues. The V end was cut by 3 bases, the J end by 6 bases, with 5 bases between. The CDR3 region has the DNA TGTGCCAGCAGCTTTTCGGCCGGGGAGCTGTTTTTT. Translating it yields CASSFSAGELFF. Based on the CDR3 plus reference TRBV7-9 and TRBJ2-2, the full variable domain is DTGVSQNPRHKITKRGQNVTFRCDPISEHNRLYWYRQTLGQGPEFLTYFQNEAQLEKSRLLSDRFSAERPKGSFSTLEIQRTEQGDSAMYLCASSFSAGELFFGEGSRLTVL.

This chain links TRBV9 with TRBJ1-1; 7 bases map to TRBD1. Per the germline V gene, CDR1 is SGDLS and CDR2 is YYNGEE. J was trimmed by 7 bases and V by 3 bases; bases with no gene match: 6. This CDR3 has 13 residues. The CDR3 DNA is TGTGCCAGCAGCGCAGGGACAGATTTTGAAGCTTTCTTT. This encodes CASSAGTDFEAFF.

The V gene is TRBV28, the J gene TRBJ2-7; maybe TRBD2 (5 bases). This CDR3 contains 14 residues. Germline V gene lookup returns CDR1 MDHEN and CDR2 SYDVKM. V was shortened by 3 bases and J by 2 bases, with 11 bases between the two germline ends. Here the CDR3 reads CASSFGVLAYEQYF. In DNA, the CDR3 is TGTGCCAGCAGTTTCGGGGTTCTCGCCTACGAGCAGTACTTC.

The chain recombines TRBV18 with TRBJ2-4, with a weak D call TRBD2 (5 bases). This CDR3 is 15 amino acids long. Between the trimmed V and J ends, which lost 8 bases and 1 base, there was a span of 15 bases. In germline, CDR1 is KGHSH, CDR2 LQKENI. CDR3 nucleotide sequence: TGTGCCAGCACCCTAGTAGCGTTTGCCAAAAACATTCAGTACTTC. Translated, it gives CASTLVAFAKNIQYF. The full variable domain, its missing parts supplied by reference TRBV18 and TRBJ2-4, is NAGVMQNPRHLVRRRGQEARLRCSPMKGHSHVYWYRQLPEEGLKFMVYLQKENIIDESGMPKERFSAEFPKEGPSILRIQQVVRGDSAAYFCASTLVAFAKNIQYFGAGTRLSVL.

The chain carries TRBV11-2 and TRBJ2-7; no clear D. The CDR3 sequence is 11 residues long. The V end lost 1 base, the J end lost 5 bases, and 3 bases lay between the germline ends. Germline CDR1 SGHAT, CDR2 FQNNGV. CDR3 loop: CASSLVNEQYF. The CDR3 DNA is TGTGCCAGCAGCTTAGTAAACGAGCAGTACTTC.

The genes are TRBV6-1 and TRBJ2-3; TRBD1 aligns across 11 bases. Losses at the gene ends were 3 bases for V and 4 bases for J; bases not matched to a gene: 6. Germline CDR1 MNHNS, CDR2 SASEGT. The CDR3 has 16 residues. CDR3 DNA sequence: TGTGCCAGCAGTGATCACCGGACAGGGGGCGCAGATACGCAGTATTTT. Its protein is CASSDHRTGGADTQYF.

Worth noting for this clone: The sample holds other DNA sequences that translate to the same CDR3. V gene TRBV27 combines with J gene TRBJ2-7; possibly TRBD1 for D (6 bases). V gave up 0 bases and J gave up 0 bases, with 9 bases separating them. The germline CDR1 and CDR2 sequences are MNHEY and SMNVEV (reference sequence). There are 15 residues in the CDR3. The chain's CDR3 is CASSLSGGTSYEQYF. The CDR3 coding sequence is TGTGCCAGCAGTTTATCTGGGGGCACCTCCTACGAGCAGTACTTC.

The table lists this clone with a count of one. The chain has TRBV29-1 and TRBJ2-7; tentative D call: TRBD1 (5 bases). From germline, CDR1 is SQVTM and CDR2 ANQGSEA. V gave up 3 bases and J gave up 2 bases, with 8 bases separating them. This CDR3 is 12 amino acids long. The CDR3 loop reads CSVEGRAYEQYF. Written as DNA, the CDR3 is TGCAGCGTTGAGGGCAGGGCCTACGAGCAGTACTTC.

CDR3 loop: CASSTTGDWDEKLFF. Here the CDR3 DNA reads TGTGCCAGCAGTACCACAGGGGACTGGGATGAAAAACTGTTTTTT. The chain employs TRBV27 and TRBJ1-4; 7 nucleotides match TRBD1. The junction had 9 bases not matched to a gene; V was cut back by 5 bases and J by 6 bases. The V gene's germline CDR1 is MNHEY and CDR2 SMNVEV (reference sequence). This CDR3 comprises 15 residues. The complete variable domain, with remaining parts taken from reference TRBV27 and TRBJ1-4, reads EAQVTQNPRYLITVTGKKLTVTCSQNMNHEYMSWYRQDPGLGLRQIYYSMNVEVTDKGDVPEGYKVSRKEKRNFPLILESPSPNQTSLYFCASSTTGDWDEKLFFGSGTQLSVL.

This clone was counted a single time. The rearrangement joins TRBV27 to TRBJ1-1, with D possibly TRBD1 on 5 matching bases. Deletions cut 7 bases from V and 7 bases from J, with 13 bases between. The V gene's germline CDR1 is MNHEY and CDR2 SMNVEV (reference sequence). CDR3 length equals 12 residues. This CDR3 reads CASMRTGVEAFF. For the CDR3, the DNA is TGTGCCAGCATGCGTACAGGCGTTGAAGCTTTCTTT.

The chain uses TRBV6-6 and TRBJ2-2, with TRBD1 matching over 7 bases. This CDR3 spans 15 amino acids. The V and J ends lost 7 bases and 4 bases, in that order; junction bases with no gene match: 9. Germline values: CDR1 MNHNY, CDR2 SVGAGI (reference sequence). CDR3 in DNA: TGTGCCAGCACCAGTAGGGGGCCCGGCACCGGGGAGCTGTTTTTT. The encoded protein is CASTSRGPGTGELFF.

V is TRBV5-1 and J is TRBJ2-7; 12 nucleotides match TRBD2. The trim removed 0 bases at V and 3 bases at J, leaving 7 bases unmatched. Germline values: CDR1 SGHRS, CDR2 YFSETQ. The CDR3 consists of 17 residues. CDR3 amino acids: CASSLGTSGEWSYEQYF. Here the CDR3 DNA reads TGCGCCAGCAGCTTGGGGACTAGCGGGGAGTGGAGCTACGAGCAGTACTTC. Based on the CDR3 plus reference TRBV5-1 and TRBJ2-7, the full variable domain is KAGVTQTPRYLIKTRGQQVTLSCSPISGHRSVSWYQQTPGQGLQFLFEYFSETQRNKGNFPGRFSGRQFSNSRSEMNVSTLELGDSALYLCASSLGTSGEWSYEQYFGPGTRLTVT.

This chain links TRBV12-5 with TRBJ2-2; possible D gene TRBD2, 5 bases. Germline CDR1 LGHNT, CDR2 FRNRAP. The CDR3 runs to 13 residues. The germline V and J ends were trimmed by 6 bases and 4 bases, with 9 bases remaining between them. In DNA form, the CDR3 reads TGTGCTAGTGGCGACGCGGGCACCGGGGAGCTGTTTTTT. It codes for CASGDAGTGELFF.

Note on this clone: This CDR3 is also generated by other DNA sequences in the sample. The chain has TRBV6-4 and TRBJ2-3, with 10 bases identical to TRBD1. The CDR3 spans 14 residues. Germline CDR1 MRHNA, CDR2 SNTAGT. Trimming at V came to 2 bases and at J to 4 bases, leaving 0 bases not matched to a gene. CDR3 sequence: CASSDGQGADTQYF. The CDR3 nucleotides read TGTGCCAGCAGTGACGGACAGGGGGCAGATACGCAGTATTTT.

V gene TRBV7-2 combines with J gene TRBJ2-7, with TRBD2 identical over 8 bases. This CDR3 is built from 17 residues. With V trimmed by 2 bases and J by 0 bases, 9 bases remained unmatched. Germline CDR1 and CDR2: SGHTA and FQGNSA. CDR3 sequence reads: CASSLRESGLDSYEQYF. The CDR3 bases are TGTGCCAGCAGCTTACGGGAGTCGGGACTAGACTCCTACGAGCAGTACTTC. The variable domain in full, completed from reference TRBV7-2 and TRBJ2-7, reads GAGVSQSPSNKVTEKGKDVELRCDPISGHTALYWYRQSLGQGLEFLIYFQGNSAPDKSGLPSDRFSAERTGGSVSTLTIQRTQQEDSAVYLCASSLRESGLDSYEQYFGPGTRLTVT.

The chain couples TRBV4-1 to TRBJ1-1, with unresolved D. V lost 4 bases, J lost 1 base, and 16 bases lay in between. There are 16 residues in the CDR3. The germline V gene has CDR1 MGHRA and CDR2 YSYEKL. The CDR3: CASSPTMTFGNTEAFF. In DNA form, the CDR3 reads TGCGCCAGCAGCCCAACTATGACTTTTGGGAACACTGAAGCTTTCTTT.

The genes are TRBV5-5 and TRBJ2-1; 8 positions match TRBD2. The CDR3 is 15 amino acids. The junction had 8 bases not matched to a gene; V was cut back by 5 bases and J by 4 bases. CDR1 is SGHKS, CDR2 YYEKEE, per germline (reference sequence). DNA for the CDR3: TGTGCCAGCAGACCAACAGCGGGAGCGTACAATGAGCAGTTCTTC. It specifies CASRPTAGAYNEQFF.

The chain is built from TRBV11-2 and TRBJ1-1, with D possibly matching TRBD1 (5 bases). Deletions cut 0 bases from V and 5 bases from J, with 19 bases between. Per the germline V gene, CDR1 is SGHAT and CDR2 is FQNNGV. The CDR3 is 17 amino acids. CDR3 in DNA: TGTGCCAGCAGCTTAGAGCTTCAAGTACGGGGGACGACTGAAGCTTTCTTT. It translates to CASSLELQVRGTTEAFF.

The chain combines TRBV7-2 with TRBJ2-7, with D unclear. The V gene's germline CDR1 is SGHTA and CDR2 FQGNSA. The CDR3 extends over 12 amino acids. The V gene lost 2 bases and the J gene lost 7 bases, with 9 bases spanning the gap. The CDR3: CASSLPSREQYF. The CDR3 nucleotides read TGTGCCAGCAGCTTACCGTCTCGGGAGCAGTACTTC.